The entry that follows covers one TCR beta chain sequence. Its specificity is unknown. 5'RACE template switching built TCR beta cDNA with unique molecular identifiers. TCRdb reprocessed the 5' RACE reads, keeping one entry per CDR3 protein, no DNA. The listing contains hundreds of thousands of distinct CDR3 sequences. The entry originates in a study of T cells expressing NK-cell markers. Study information: Most of the eight sequenced donors were classified as HCMV-seropositive, and one was classified as seronegative.

CDR1 SEHNR and CDR2 FQNEAQ come from the germline V gene (reference sequence). There are 15 residues in the CDR3. General observations from the study: More than five donors had dominant NKG2C+ clonotypes that comprised about 1.0-8% of their CD8+ T cells. In a handful of donors, these clonotypes also led the CD3+CD56-NKG2C+ fraction.

This clonotype was sampled from a man between 18 and 69 years old in good health. The chain uses TRBV7-9 and TRBJ2-1; TCRdb gives TRBD2 as the D gene, but with no DNA this cannot be confirmed. Sample: blood T cells: a sorted CD56 or NKG2C T cell subset, CD4+ or CD8+ T cells, or bulk PBMC T cells (not recorded which). CDR3 amino acids: CASSLLAGAFGEQFF. The variable domain in full, completed from reference TRBV7-9 and TRBJ2-1, reads DTGVSQNPRHKITKRGQNVTFRCDPISEHNRLYWYRQTLGQGPEFLTYFQNEAQLEKSRLLSDRFSAERPKGSFSTLEIQRTEQGDSAMYLCASSLLAGAFGEQFFGPGTRLTVL.